Here is one T cell receptor beta chain with its context. Antigen specificity is unknown. This entry is derived from a study of beta chain features in type 1 diabetes. General study findings and limits: cDNA sequencing could over-represent cells with high TCR expression. Type 1 diabetes patients had fewer VDJ junction insertions and more deletions. Moderate but significant shortening of TCRB CDR3s was recorded in all four CD4+ subsets from Type 1 diabetes patients.

Expressed TCRB transcripts were sequenced because the isolated RNA had all been reverse transcribed beforehand. About 3.57 million reads were obtained on average from naive, central memory and regulatory T cell samples. Using immunoSEQ multiplex PCR, the repertoire was profiled, and TCRdb retains in-frame clones only, with some absent. The sample carries some 200,000 clones, 16% recorded once. A heparinised blood draw that averaged around 0.12 L was obtained once from each donor. Germline V gene lookup returns CDR1 MNHNS and CDR2 SASEGT. Trimming at V came to 4 bases and at J to 1 base, leaving 2 bases not matched to a gene. CDR3 length equals 15 residues.

This TCR came from a man in his thirties or forties with type 1 diabetes. V is TRBV6-1 and J is TRBJ2-4; 9 bases align to TRBD2. The material sequenced was naive CD4+ T cells from blood. The CDR3: CASSVAGEAKNIQYF. Written as DNA, the CDR3 is TGTGCCAGCAGTGTAGCGGGAGAGGCCAAAAACATTCAGTACTTC.